This T cell receptor beta chain was sequenced in a study of blood T cell repertoires in COVID-19. The CDR3 contains 18 residues. V shed 5 bases, J shed 3 bases, and the junction held 12 bases outside the gene matches. The germline CDR1 and CDR2 sequences are SGHTA and FQGNSA. Repertoires were generated with immunoSEQ multiplex PCR, while TCRdb's copy carries only in-frame clones and drops some. The sample holds 220,000 or so clones; 84% are singletons and the top ten take roughly 6.2%. The sequenced sample consisted of PBMCs or T cells enriched from blood (not recorded which). The sequence derives from a middle-aged woman who had recovered from COVID-19. This sequence joins TRBV7-2 and TRBJ2-6; 8 nucleotides agree with TRBD2. CDR3 sequence reads: CASSPHAGGRGGANVLTF. CDR3 DNA sequence: TGTGCCAGCAGCCCCCACGCGGGGGGTAGAGGTGGGGCCAACGTCCTGACTTTC.